This T cell receptor beta chain comes out of a study of PD-L1 blockade in urothelial cancer. Overall study: Patients' prior chemotherapy regimens numbered 0 to 3. Once treatment had started, blood was analyzed at 3 weeks (second dose) and again at 6 weeks. Researchers found blood samples held a median of around 140,000 T cells.

Trimming removed 5 bases from V and 4 bases from J, with 17 bases in between. The germline gives CDR1 SEHNR, CDR2 FQNEAQ (reference sequence). This CDR3 is built from 15 residues. Synthetic TCR analog templates were spiked into all PCRs individually. Sequencing was performed with immunoSEQ multiplex PCR; in TCRdb, only in-frame clones are kept and a portion is missing. In the table there are 35,000 to 55,000 clones, around 80% of which are singletons. The receptor's source is a man between 70 and 80 years old with urothelial cancer. The chain carries TRBV7-9 and TRBJ2-5; a weak D match, TRBD1 (5 bases). Material: PBMCs, obtained around atezolizumab (anti-PD-L1) treatment. The CDR3 reads CASSIGTSQGETQYF. CDR3 in DNA: TGTGCCAGCAGCATAGGAACTTCCCAGGGAGAGACCCAGTACTTC.